This T cell receptor beta chain derives from a study of regulatory T cells in long-lasting Graves disease. Findings of the study overall: Among persistent patients, a larger number of public clonotypes were shared (around 3,000) than among newly diagnosed patients (about 970).

As to time point: persistent/refractory GD, antithyroid drugs over 5 years with positive TRAb. Researchers made the TCR library from RNA that was extracted from PBMCs. Combining iRepertoire HTBI primers with Arm-PCR of CDR3 regions, the authors built TCR beta libraries. MiXCR, applied by TCRdb to the multiplex PCR reads, yields one record per CDR3 protein. The sample holds some 370,000 distinct CDR3 sequences, roughly 25% seen once. This CDR3 is 14 amino acids long. Between the trimmed V and J ends, which lost 3 bases and 0 bases, there was a span of 8 bases. This clonotype was counted ten times or more. The antigen is undetermined.

The clonotype was recovered from a woman aged 40 to 50 with Graves disease. The chain has TRBV12-3 or TRBV12-4 and TRBJ1-1; D gene unclear. The sequenced sample was peripheral blood mononuclear cells (PBMCs), obtained when the disease was refractory, from a patient treated with antithyroid drugs. This CDR3 reads CASSFGGMNTEAFF. CDR3 DNA sequence: TGTGCCAGCAGTTTCGGCGGAATGAACACTGAAGCTTTCTTT.